This TCR beta chain emerged from a study of blood T cell repertoires in COVID-19. This clone was observed once. Germline V lookup: CDR1 LNHDA, CDR2 SQIVND (reference sequence). The V gene end was trimmed by 7 bases and the J gene end by 3 bases; junction bases not matched to a gene: 13. The CDR3 is 19 residues long. The assay was immunoSEQ multiplex PCR, and TCRdb's table has in-frame clones only and misses some. In the table there are about 83,000 clones, around 84% of which are singletons. Material: peripheral blood. The genes are TRBV19 and TRBJ2-2; 14 bases fit TRBD2. The source of this sequence is an elderly man with active or convalescent COVID-19. CDR3 amino acids: CASTVGLAGALGYTGELFF. Written as DNA, the CDR3 is TGTGCCAGTACCGTGGGACTAGCGGGAGCCCTAGGATACACCGGGGAGCTGTTTTTT.